The 7 T cell receptor beta chains reported below all come from one sample, sequenced in a study of T cell clonotyping in hematopoietic cell transplantation. The protocol was immunoSEQ multiplex PCR, while the TCRdb copy is restricted to in-frame clones and leaves out a portion. The table has about 16,000 clones, roughly 70% seen once; the top ten hold roughly a tenth. The sample consisted of peripheral blood mononuclear cells. These receptors originate from a woman aged 55 to 70 in good health. Some clones in this sample may be carry-over from other donors' samples.

The J gene is TRBJ2-5, the V gene TRBV11-1, with 8 bases lining up with TRBD1. With V trimmed by 4 bases and J by 3 bases, 4 bases remained unmatched. Germline V gene sequence: CDR1 SGHAT, CDR2 FQDESV (reference sequence). CDR3 size: 14 residues. This CDR3 reads CASSSGQVKETQYF. CDR3 in DNA: TGTGCCAGCAGCTCGGGACAGGTGAAAGAGACCCAGTACTTC. Using reference TRBV11-1 and TRBJ2-5 for the parts outside the CDR3, the full variable domain is EAEVAQSPRYKITEKSQAVAFWCDPISGHATLYWYRQILGQGPELLVQFQDESVVDDSQLPKDRFSAERLKGVDSTLKIQPAELGDSAMYLCASSSGQVKETQYFGPGTRLLVL.

The gene calls are TRBV30 and TRBJ2-5; 9 bases map to TRBD1. CDR1 is GTSNPN, CDR2 SVGIG, per germline (reference sequence). V dropped 5 bases and J dropped 6; count of bases not matched to a gene: 4. The CDR3 is 12 amino acids. CDR3: CAWETGGQTQYF. Here the CDR3 DNA reads TGTGCCTGGGAAACAGGGGGCCAGACCCAGTACTTC.

The chain has TRBV4-3 and TRBJ1-1, with 7 bases matching TRBD1. V was pared by 2 bases and J by 3 bases, with 6 bases of the junction left unmatched. Germline CDR1 is LGHNA and CDR2 is YSLEER. This CDR3 is built from 15 residues. The CDR3, as DNA: TGCGCCAGCAGCCAAAAGGGGGCGGAGGACACTGAAGCTTTCTTT. Translating it yields CASSQKGAEDTEAFF.

This clone came up a few times. This chain links TRBV19 with TRBJ2-2, with D possibly TRBD1 on 6 matching bases. Trimming left V 6 bases short and J 6 bases short, with 17 bases between. The CDR3 spans 15 residues. The germline gives CDR1 LNHDA, CDR2 SQIVND (reference sequence). The CDR3 region is CASRTSGTTAGELFF. CDR3 sequence (DNA): TGTGCCAGTAGGACCTCTGGGACAACTGCCGGGGAGCTGTTTTTT.

The V and J genes are TRBV29-1 and TRBJ2-7; D gene uncertain. This CDR3 is built from 13 residues. CDR1 is SQVTM, CDR2 ANQGSEA, per germline. Trimming took off 4 bases at V and 5 bases at J, with 15 bases between the two ends. The CDR3 nucleotides are TGCAGCGTTGTGCCATTGGCGAGACACGAGCAGTACTTC. Translating gives CSVVPLARHEQYF.

The chain recombines TRBV7-6 with TRBJ2-7; 8 bases map to TRBD2. CDR1 SGHVS and CDR2 FNYEAQ come from the germline V gene. Losses at the gene ends were 5 bases for V and 3 bases for J; bases not matched to a gene: 12. The CDR3 is made up of 16 amino acids. This CDR3 is CASSPMGSGIVYEQYF. The CDR3 DNA reads TGTGCCAGCAGCCCTATGGGTAGCGGGATTGTCTACGAGCAGTACTTC. Full variable domain (remainder filled in from reference TRBV7-6 and TRBJ2-7): GAGVSQSPRYKVTKRGQDVALRCDPISGHVSLYWYRQALGQGPEFLTYFNYEAQQDKSGLPNDRFSAERPEGSISTLTIQRTEQRDSAMYRCASSPMGSGIVYEQYFGPGTRLTVT.

This chain connects TRBV5-1 to TRBJ2-5; 7 bases align to TRBD1. Germline V gene lookup returns CDR1 SGHRS and CDR2 YFSETQ. The CDR3 loop spans 15 amino acids. Unmatched junction bases numbered 5, after V lost 0 bases and J lost 3 bases. CDR3 protein: CASSLGGGSEETQYF. The CDR3 DNA sequence: TGCGCCAGCAGCTTGGGAGGGGGCAGTGAAGAGACCCAGTACTTC.